One and the same sample provided the 5 T cell receptor beta chains below, sequenced in a study of T cell changes during pregnancy in multiple sclerosis. TCRdb keeps only in-frame clones here, not all; method: immunoSEQ multiplex PCR. This table has more than 70,000 clones, around 94% appearing once. The source material was peripheral blood, sampled before pregnancy. Receptors were obtained from a female donor with multiple sclerosis, enrolled in a pregnancy study.

The table lists this clone with a few counts. The chain joins TRBV14 to TRBJ1-1, with 7 nucleotides matching TRBD1. Germline CDR1 reads SGHDN; CDR2 reads FVKESK. The CDR3 length is 14 residues. With 4 bases clipped from V and 0 bases from J, the junction kept 2 bases outside the gene matches. The CDR3 DNA sequence: TGTGCCAGCAGCCCGACAGGGTTGAACACTGAAGCTTTCTTT. Translating gives CASSPTGLNTEAFF.

The chain couples TRBV28 to TRBJ2-3, with 14 bases fitting TRBD2. Per the germline V gene, CDR1 is MDHEN and CDR2 is SYDVKM. Unmatched junction bases numbered 6, after V lost 3 bases and J lost 4 bases. There are 17 residues in the CDR3. CDR3 sequence: CASSFYSTSGRADTQYF. The CDR3 DNA reads TGTGCCAGCAGTTTCTACTCGACTAGCGGGAGGGCAGATACGCAGTATTTT. Filled out from reference TRBV28 and TRBJ2-3, the complete variable domain reads DVKVTQSSRYLVKRTGEKVFLECVQDMDHENMFWYRQDPGLGLRLIYFSYDVKMKEKGDIPEGYSVSREKKERFSLILESASTNQTSMYLCASSFYSTSGRADTQYFGPGTRLTVL.

The chain couples TRBV9 to TRBJ2-3, with a tentative D call TRBD2 (6 bases). CDR1 is SGDLS, CDR2 YYNGEE, per germline. This CDR3 region has 15 residues. Trimming shortened V by 0 bases and J by 0 bases, and 8 bases separated the two germline ends. CDR3 in amino acids: CASSVVSGSTDTQYF. The DNA for the CDR3 is TGTGCCAGCAGCGTAGTGAGCGGGAGCACAGATACGCAGTATTTT.

The genes are TRBV4-1 and TRBJ2-2, with D tentatively TRBD2 (6 bases). V was shortened by 5 bases and J by 5 bases, with 12 bases between the two germline ends. The germline gives CDR1 MGHRA, CDR2 YSYEKL. CDR3 length equals 14 residues. The CDR3 DNA reads TGCGCCAGCAGCATGGGGGACTTAACCGGGGAGCTGTTTTTT. It translates to CASSMGDLTGELFF.

The chain carries TRBV6-5 and TRBJ1-1, with TRBD1 matching 8 bases. Germline V lookup: CDR1 MNHEY, CDR2 SVGAGI. The CDR3 runs 15 residues. The trim removed 3 bases at V and 5 bases at J, leaving 8 bases unmatched. This chain's CDR3 is CASSYRPRGRTEAFF. DNA of the CDR3: TGTGCCAGCAGTTATAGGCCCAGGGGGCGAACTGAAGCTTTCTTT.